There are a few counts of the clone carrying this T cell receptor beta chain. The antigen remains undetermined. These data come from a study of beta chain features in type 1 diabetes. General observations from the study: There was a moderate but significant shortening of TCRB CDR3s in all four CD4+ subsets of Type 1 diabetes patients. HLA influence on TCRB rearrangement stayed unresolved here.

Sequencing targeted expressed TCRB transcripts, as all isolated RNA had been reverse transcribed. The assay was immunoSEQ multiplex PCR, and TCRdb's table has in-frame clones only and misses some. The profile shows about 370,000 clones, around 10% of them singletons. V shed 7 bases and J 5 bases; nucleotides not matched to a gene: 5. CDR1 and CDR2 (germline): MRHNA, SNTAGT. The CDR3 runs to 14 residues. This TCR came from a man aged 30 to 39 with type 1 diabetes. The chain links TRBV6-4 to TRBJ2-1; 10 bases fit TRBD2. The specimen sequenced was central memory CD4+ T cells from blood. CDR3 protein: CASNEREGDNEQFF. In nucleotides, the CDR3 is TGTGCCAGCAATGAGCGGGAGGGGGACAATGAGCAGTTCTTC.